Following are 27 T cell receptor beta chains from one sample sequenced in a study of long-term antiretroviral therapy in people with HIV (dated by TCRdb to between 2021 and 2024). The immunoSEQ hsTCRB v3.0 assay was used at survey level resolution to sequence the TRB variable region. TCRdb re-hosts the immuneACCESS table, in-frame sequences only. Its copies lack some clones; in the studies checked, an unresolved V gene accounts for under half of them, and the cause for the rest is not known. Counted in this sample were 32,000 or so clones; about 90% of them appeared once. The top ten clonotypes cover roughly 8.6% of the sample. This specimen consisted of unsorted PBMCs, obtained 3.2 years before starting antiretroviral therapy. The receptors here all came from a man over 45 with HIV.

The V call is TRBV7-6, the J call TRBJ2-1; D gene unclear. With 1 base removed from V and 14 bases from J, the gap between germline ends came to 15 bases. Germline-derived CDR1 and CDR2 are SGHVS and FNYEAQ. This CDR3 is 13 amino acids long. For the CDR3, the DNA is TGTGCCAGCAGCTTAGGGGATAGGGATTCTGAGTTCTTC. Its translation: CASSLGDRDSEFF.

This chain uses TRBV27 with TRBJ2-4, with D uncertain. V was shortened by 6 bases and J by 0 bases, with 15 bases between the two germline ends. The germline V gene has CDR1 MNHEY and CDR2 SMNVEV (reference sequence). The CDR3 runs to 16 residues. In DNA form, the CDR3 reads TGTGCCAGCAGCCCCCGGCAGCTCCTAGCCAAAAACATTCAGTACTTC. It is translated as CASSPRQLLAKNIQYF.

CDR3 sequence reads: CASSANRGGLSRTGELFF. CDR3 nucleotide sequence: TGTGCCAGCAGCGCAAACCGGGGGGGCCTATCCCGCACCGGGGAGCTGTTTTTT. The chain has TRBV11-2 and TRBJ2-2; 8 bases match TRBD2. This CDR3 region has 18 residues. The V segment lost 5 bases and the J segment 4 bases; nucleotides outside the gene matches: 15. Germline V CDR1 and CDR2: SGHAT, FQNNGV.

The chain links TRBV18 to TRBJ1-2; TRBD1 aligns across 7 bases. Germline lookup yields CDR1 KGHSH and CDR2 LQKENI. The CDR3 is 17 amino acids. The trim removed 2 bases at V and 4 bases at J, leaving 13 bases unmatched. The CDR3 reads CASSPTDRSMVVYGYTF. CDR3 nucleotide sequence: TGTGCCAGCTCACCAACGGACAGGTCTATGGTCGTCTATGGCTACACCTTC. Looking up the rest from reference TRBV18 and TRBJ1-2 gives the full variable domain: NAGVMQNPRHLVRRRGQEARLRCSPMKGHSHVYWYRQLPEEGLKFMVYLQKENIIDESGMPKERFSAEFPKEGPSILRIQQVVRGDSAAYFCASSPTDRSMVVYGYTFGSGTRLTVV.

The CDR3 DNA reads TGTGCCAGCAGTACCGGGACAGGGGCCCCCGGGGAGCTGTTTTTT. It is translated as CASSTGTGAPGELFF. This rearrangement joins TRBV6-5 to TRBJ2-2, with 10 positions matching TRBD1. The ends lost 5 bases at V and 6 bases at J; junction bases unmatched: 6. The germline V gene encodes CDR1 MNHEY and CDR2 SVGAGI. There are 15 residues in the CDR3.

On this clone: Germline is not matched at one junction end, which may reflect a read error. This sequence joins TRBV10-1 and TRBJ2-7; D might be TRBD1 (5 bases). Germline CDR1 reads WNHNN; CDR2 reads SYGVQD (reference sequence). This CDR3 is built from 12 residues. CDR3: CASSEMGQWKHF. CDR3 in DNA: TGCGCCAGCAGTGAGATGGGGCAGTGGAAGCACTTC.

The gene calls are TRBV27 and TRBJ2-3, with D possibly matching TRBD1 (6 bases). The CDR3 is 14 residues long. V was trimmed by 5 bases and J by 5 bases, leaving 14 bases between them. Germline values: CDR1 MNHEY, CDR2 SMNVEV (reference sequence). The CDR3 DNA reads TGTGCCAGCAGTCGTCAGGGGCTTCAAGATACGCAGTATTTT. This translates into CASSRQGLQDTQYF.

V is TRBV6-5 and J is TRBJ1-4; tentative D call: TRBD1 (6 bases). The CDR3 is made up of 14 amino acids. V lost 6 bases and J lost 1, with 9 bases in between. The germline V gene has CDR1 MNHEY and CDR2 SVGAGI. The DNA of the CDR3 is TGTGCCAGCAGCGCCAGGGGAACTAATGAAAAACTGTTTTTT. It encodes CASSARGTNEKLFF.

Written as DNA, the CDR3 is TGTGCCAGCTCACCACCGGGACAGAGTCGCCGGGAGCTGTTTTTT. Residues: CASSPPGQSRRELFF. V and J are TRBV18 and TRBJ2-2, with 7 nucleotides matching TRBD1. Trimming at V came to 0 bases and at J to 9 bases, leaving 7 bases not matched to a gene. CDR1 is KGHSH and CDR2 is LQKENI in the germline V gene. This CDR3 comprises 15 residues.

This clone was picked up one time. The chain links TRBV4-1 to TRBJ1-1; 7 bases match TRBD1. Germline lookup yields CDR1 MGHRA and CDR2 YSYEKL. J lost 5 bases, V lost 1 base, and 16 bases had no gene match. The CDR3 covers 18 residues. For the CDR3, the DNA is TGCGCCAGCAGCCAAGGGGTAATCTTGCAGGGGGGGGGTACTGAAGCTTTCTTT. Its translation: CASSQGVILQGGGTEAFF.

CDR3 DNA: TGTGCCAGCAGCCCCGGGGGAGGTACCGGGGAGCTGTTTTTT. It is translated as CASSPGGGTGELFF. The V and J genes are TRBV9 and TRBJ2-2; tentative D call: TRBD2 (6 bases). CDR3 size: 14 residues. V lost 4 bases and J 5 bases, leaving 12 bases between the germline ends. Germline CDR1 reads SGDLS; CDR2 reads YYNGEE.

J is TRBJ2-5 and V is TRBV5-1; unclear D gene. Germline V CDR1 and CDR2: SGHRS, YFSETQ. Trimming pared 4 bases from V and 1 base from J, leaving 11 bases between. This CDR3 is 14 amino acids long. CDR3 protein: CASSAIVPQETQYF. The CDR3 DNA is TGCGCCAGCAGCGCTATTGTCCCCCAAGAGACCCAGTACTTC.

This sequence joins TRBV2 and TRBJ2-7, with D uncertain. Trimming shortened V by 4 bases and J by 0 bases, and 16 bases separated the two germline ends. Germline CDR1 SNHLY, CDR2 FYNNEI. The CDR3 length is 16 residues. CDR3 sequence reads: CASSVSRASSSYEQYF. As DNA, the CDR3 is TGTGCCAGCAGTGTGAGTCGTGCCTCGAGCTCCTACGAGCAGTACTTC.

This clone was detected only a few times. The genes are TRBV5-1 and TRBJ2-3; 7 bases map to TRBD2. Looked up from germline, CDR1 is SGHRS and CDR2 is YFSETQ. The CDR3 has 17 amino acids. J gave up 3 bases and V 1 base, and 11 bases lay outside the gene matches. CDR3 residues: CASSLSGPSGVTDTQYF. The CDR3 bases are TGCGCCAGCAGCTTGTCCGGTCCTAGCGGAGTAACAGATACGCAGTATTTT.

The CDR3 nucleotides read TGTGCCAGCAGCTTTGCGGAGGGGCACACAGATACGCAGTATTTT. Protein: CASSFAEGHTDTQYF. The V and J genes are TRBV5-4 and TRBJ2-3; tentative D call: TRBD2 (6 bases). V lost 2 bases, J lost 2 bases, and 12 bases lay in between. CDR1 SGHNT and CDR2 YYREEE come from the germline V gene (reference sequence). The CDR3 spans 15 residues.

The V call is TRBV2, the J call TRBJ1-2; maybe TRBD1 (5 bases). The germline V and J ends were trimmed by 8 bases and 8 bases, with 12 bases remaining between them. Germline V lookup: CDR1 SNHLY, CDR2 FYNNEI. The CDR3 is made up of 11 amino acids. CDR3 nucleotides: TGTGCCAGCGAGGGGATGTGGGGCTACACCTTC. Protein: CASEGMWGYTF.

The CDR3 sequence: CASSKKGGTSEAFF. CDR3 sequence (DNA): TGTGCCAGCAGTAAAAAGGGAGGTACCTCTGAAGCTTTCTTT. The rearrangement uses TRBV11-1 and TRBJ1-1; D remains unclear. The CDR3 length is 14 residues. The germline V gene has CDR1 SGHAT and CDR2 FQDESV (reference sequence). Trimming stripped 6 bases from V and 6 bases from J, with 17 bases between.

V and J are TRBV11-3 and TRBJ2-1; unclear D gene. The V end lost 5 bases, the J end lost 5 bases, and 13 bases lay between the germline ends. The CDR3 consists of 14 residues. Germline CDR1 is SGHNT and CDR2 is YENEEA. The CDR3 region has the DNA TGTGCCAGCAGCCCTTCGGGCGAAAACAATGAGCAGTTCTTC. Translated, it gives CASSPSGENNEQFF.

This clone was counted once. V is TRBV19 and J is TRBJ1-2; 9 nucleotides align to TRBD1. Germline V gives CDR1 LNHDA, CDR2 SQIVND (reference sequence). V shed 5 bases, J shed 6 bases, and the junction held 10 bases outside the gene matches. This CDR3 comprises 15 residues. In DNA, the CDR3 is TGTGCCAGTAGTCAAGACAGGGGGTATGAGGATGGCTACACCTTC. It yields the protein CASSQDRGYEDGYTF.

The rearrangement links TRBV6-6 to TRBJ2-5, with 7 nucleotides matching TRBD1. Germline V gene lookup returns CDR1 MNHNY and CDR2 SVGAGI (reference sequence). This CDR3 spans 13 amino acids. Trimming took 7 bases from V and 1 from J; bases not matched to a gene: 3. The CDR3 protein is CASTGTVQETQYF. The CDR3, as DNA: TGTGCCAGCACCGGGACAGTCCAAGAGACCCAGTACTTC.

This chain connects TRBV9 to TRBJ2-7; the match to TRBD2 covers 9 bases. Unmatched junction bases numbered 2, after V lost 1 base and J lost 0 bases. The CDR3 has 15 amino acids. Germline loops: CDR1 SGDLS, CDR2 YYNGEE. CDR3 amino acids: CASSVSGGPSYEQYF. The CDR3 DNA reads TGTGCCAGCAGCGTAAGCGGGGGGCCCTCCTACGAGCAGTACTTC.

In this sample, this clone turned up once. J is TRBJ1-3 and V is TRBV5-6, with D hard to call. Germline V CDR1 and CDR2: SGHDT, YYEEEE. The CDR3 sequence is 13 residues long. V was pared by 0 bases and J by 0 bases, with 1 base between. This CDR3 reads CASSLGSGNTIYF. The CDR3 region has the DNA TGTGCCAGCAGCTTGGGCTCTGGAAACACCATATATTTT. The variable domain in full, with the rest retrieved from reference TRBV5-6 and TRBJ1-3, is DAGVTQSPTHLIKTRGQQVTLRCSPKSGHDTVSWYQQALGQGPQFIFQYYEEEERQRGNFPDRFSGHQFPNYSSELNVNALLLGDSALYLCASSLGSGNTIYFGEGSWLTVV.

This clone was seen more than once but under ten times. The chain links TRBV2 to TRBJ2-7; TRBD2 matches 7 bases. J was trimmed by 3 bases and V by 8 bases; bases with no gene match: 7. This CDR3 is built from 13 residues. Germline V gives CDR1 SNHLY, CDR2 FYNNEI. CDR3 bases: TGTGCCAGCGGGGCTAGCGGCAACTACGAGCAGTACTTC. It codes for CASGASGNYEQYF.

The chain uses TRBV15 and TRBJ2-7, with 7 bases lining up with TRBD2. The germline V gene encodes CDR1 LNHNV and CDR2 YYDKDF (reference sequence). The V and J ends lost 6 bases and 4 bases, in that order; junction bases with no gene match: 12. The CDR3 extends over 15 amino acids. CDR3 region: CATSRREGRSYEQYF. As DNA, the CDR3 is TGTGCCACCAGTAGGAGGGAGGGTCGGAGTTACGAGCAGTACTTC.

The CDR3 protein is CASSVGPSGLYNEQFF. The CDR3 nucleotides are TGTGCCAGCAGCGTAGGCCCTAGCGGACTCTACAATGAGCAGTTCTTC. The rearrangement links TRBV9 to TRBJ2-1; 7 positions agree with TRBD2. In germline, CDR1 is SGDLS, CDR2 YYNGEE. J gave up 3 bases and V 0 bases, and 6 bases lay outside the gene matches. This CDR3 has 16 residues. Combining the CDR3 with reference TRBV9 and TRBJ2-1 gives the whole variable domain DSGVTQTPKHLITATGQRVTLRCSPRSGDLSVYWYQQSLDQGLQFLIQYYNGEERAKGNILERFSAQQFPDLHSELNLSSLELGDSALYFCASSVGPSGLYNEQFFGPGTRLTVL.

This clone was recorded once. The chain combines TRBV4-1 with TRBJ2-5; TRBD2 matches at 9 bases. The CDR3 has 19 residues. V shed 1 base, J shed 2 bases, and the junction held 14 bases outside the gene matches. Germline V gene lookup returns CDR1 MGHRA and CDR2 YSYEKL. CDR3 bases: TGCGCCAGCAGCCAAGGCCGGGGTTCAGGTCTAGCGGGGCAAGAGACCCAGTACTTC. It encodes CASSQGRGSGLAGQETQYF.

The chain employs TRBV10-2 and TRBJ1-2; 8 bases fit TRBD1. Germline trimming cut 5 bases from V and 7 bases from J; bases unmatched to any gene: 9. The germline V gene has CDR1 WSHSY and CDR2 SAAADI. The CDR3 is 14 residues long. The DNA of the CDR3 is TGCGCCAGCAGTAATTGGGACAGGACTAGTGGCTACACCTTC. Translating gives CASSNWDRTSGYTF.